This T cell receptor (beta chain) was profiled in a study of T cell repertoires in cytomegalovirus infection. Study in general: Public TCR beta signatures provided an indication of both CMV infection and a matching HLA type.

Each CDR3 protein is one row after TCRdb ran MiXCR on the reads. The sample has some 940,000 distinct CDR3 sequences, roughly 30% seen once. Broader study findings: CMV carriers having the relevant HLA were flagged by cumulative public TCR beta family frequency.

This clonotype appeared a few times. The antigen remains unidentified. Trimming stripped 1 base from V and 7 bases from J, with 16 bases between. Germline loops: CDR1 MNHNS, CDR2 SASEGT. CDR3 length: 16 amino acids. The sample in question was cultured CD8+ T cells from PBMCs, obtained from culture after CMV antigen stimulation. The chain uses TRBV6-1 and TRBJ2-2, with D unresolved. The receptor's source is a human donor in good health (CMV status not recorded). Some clones in this sample may be carry-over from other donors' samples. CDR3 amino acids: CASSEGVSSGGGELFF. The CDR3 DNA is TGTGCCAGCAGTGAAGGGGTTAGCTCAGGTGGCGGGGAGCTGTTTTTT.